Listed here are 7 T cell receptor beta chains from one sample, sequenced in a study of T-cell reconstitution after alpha-beta-depleted transplantation in children. A TCRbeta library incorporating unique molecular identifiers was prepared. TCRdb processed the PCR reads anew with MiXCR; each CDR3 protein has one entry. The sample includes about a million distinct CDR3 sequences, about 29% of them seen just once. The sequences come from PBMCs, mostly from graft donor cells, collected 360 days after TCRalphabeta/CD19-depleted stem cell transplant. These receptors originate from a boy younger than two who had a stem cell transplant for SCID, so the T cells may come from the graft donor.

This sequence joins TRBV7-3 and TRBJ2-1; the D gene is possibly TRBD2 (7 bases). In germline, CDR1 is SGHTA, CDR2 FQGTGA. The CDR3 length is 15 residues. Between the trimmed V and J ends, which lost 1 base and 10 bases, there was a span of 17 bases. CDR3 nucleotides: TGTGCCAGCAGCTTAAATGACGGGGGGCCACGAGAGCAGTTCTTC. Translation gives CASSLNDGGPREQFF.

This rearrangement joins TRBV7-9 to TRBJ1-6; D uncertain. The CDR3 length is 15 residues. CDR1 and CDR2 (germline): SEHNR, FQNEAQ (reference sequence). V lost 3 bases to trimming and J lost 4 bases, with 10 bases between them. The CDR3 is CASSLAGRYNSPLHF. CDR3 coding DNA: TGTGCCAGCAGCTTGGCCGGGCGTTATAATTCACCCCTCCACTTT.

This chain uses TRBV18 with TRBJ2-5, with D possibly being TRBD1 (6 bases). Germline CDR1 is KGHSH and CDR2 is LQKENI. This CDR3 comprises 14 residues. Trimming shortened V by 2 bases and J by 5 bases, and 12 bases separated the two germline ends. The CDR3, as DNA: TGTGCCAGCTCACCAAGGACAGCTGGGGAGACCCAGTACTTC. Translating gives CASSPRTAGETQYF.

J is TRBJ2-7 and V is TRBV2; TRBD1 matches 10 bases. Looked up from germline, CDR1 is SNHLY and CDR2 is FYNNEI. Germline trimming cut 7 bases from V and 3 bases from J; bases unmatched to any gene: 12. The CDR3 spans 16 residues. The chain's CDR3 is CASNNFLGQGFYEQYF. DNA of the CDR3: TGTGCCAGCAATAACTTTTTGGGACAGGGGTTCTACGAGCAGTACTTC.

The V gene is TRBV10-1, the J gene TRBJ2-6; the D is unclear. The CDR3 consists of 16 residues. Germline assignment: CDR1 WNHNN and CDR2 SYGVQD (reference sequence). V dropped 11 bases and J dropped 1 base, with 18 bases sitting between them. In DNA form, the CDR3 reads TGCGCCTCGAAAACAGCGTATTTATCTGGGGCCAACGTCCTGACTTTC. It codes for CASKTAYLSGANVLTF.

This clonotype was observed at least ten times. The chain has TRBV4-1 and TRBJ2-3; 15 nucleotides line up with TRBD2. Per germline, CDR1 MGHRA and CDR2 YSYEKL. CDR3 length equals 19 residues. Unmatched junction bases numbered 6, after V lost 1 base and J lost 1 base. The CDR3 coding sequence is TGCGCCAGCAGCCAAGGGATCGGGACTAGCGGGGGGCGCACAGATACGCAGTATTTT. Its translation: CASSQGIGTSGGRTDTQYF.

This clonotype turned up a few times. The chain recombines TRBV9 with TRBJ1-1, with 7 positions matching TRBD1. CDR1 is SGDLS and CDR2 is YYNGEE in the germline V gene. V was pared by 4 bases and J by 10 bases, with 13 bases of the junction left unmatched. This CDR3 has 14 amino acids. The CDR3 region is CASSPGTARWGAFF. In DNA, the CDR3 is TGTGCCAGCAGCCCTGGGACAGCGAGGTGGGGAGCTTTCTTT.